These 10 T cell receptor beta chains came from one sample sequenced in a study of T cell responses to AZD1222 COVID-19 vaccine. Profiling relied on immunoSEQ multiplex PCR, and the TCRdb table lists in-frame clones only, not all of them. The data contain some 94,000 clones, about 85% of them seen just once; the ten biggest clones take up around 3.2%. Sequencing used peripheral blood, obtained on day 0 of AZD1222 vaccination. The receptors here all came from an adult in good health.

This clone was recorded a few times. This chain joins TRBV3-1 (or the pseudogene TRBV3-2) and TRBJ1-5; no definite D call. Germline loops: CDR1 LGHDT, CDR2 YNNKEL (reference sequence). Trimming left V 1 base short and J 3 bases short, with 7 bases between. The CDR3 length is 14 residues. The DNA for the CDR3 is TGTGCCAGCAGCCAAGGAATTCCCAATCAGCCCCAGCATTTT. Translated: CASSQGIPNQPQHF.

This rearrangement joins TRBV2 to TRBJ2-7; D uncertain. The CDR3 extends over 11 amino acids. Germline-derived CDR1 and CDR2 are SNHLY and FYNNEI. Trimming left V 5 bases short and J 3 bases short, with 5 bases between. Here the CDR3 DNA reads TGTGCCAGCAGTACAAACTACGAGCAGTACTTC. It is translated as CASSTNYEQYF.

The chain recombines TRBV9 with TRBJ2-5, with D possibly matching TRBD2 (5 bases). This CDR3 spans 15 amino acids. V was pared by 4 bases and J by 5 bases, with 18 bases between. The V gene's germline CDR1 is SGDLS and CDR2 YYNGEE. The CDR3 DNA reads TGTGCCAGCAGCCGTACTAGTTATTCTTTGGAGACCCAGTACTTC. Translated, it gives CASSRTSYSLETQYF.

The chain recombines TRBV5-5 with TRBJ1-1; D gene ambiguous. The V gene lost 0 bases and the J gene lost 4 bases, with 7 bases spanning the gap. This CDR3 region has 13 residues. The germline V gene has CDR1 SGHKS and CDR2 YYEKEE (reference sequence). The CDR3 nucleotides read TGTGCCAGCAGCTTGGGAGAGGCCACTGAAGCTTTCTTT. It codes for CASSLGEATEAFF. The variable domain in full, completed from reference TRBV5-5 and TRBJ1-1, reads DAGVTQSPTHLIKTRGQQVTLRCSPISGHKSVSWYQQVLGQGPQFIFQYYEKEERGRGNFPDRFSARQFPNYSSELNVNALLLGDSALYLCASSLGEATEAFFGQGTRLTVV.

The chain employs TRBV14 and TRBJ2-2; D unresolved. This CDR3 is 13 amino acids long. Germline CDR1 SGHDN, CDR2 FVKESK. V was pared by 1 base and J by 6 bases, with 6 bases between. The CDR3 reads CASSQAVPGELFF. The CDR3 DNA reads as TGTGCCAGCAGCCAAGCTGTACCCGGGGAGCTGTTTTTT.

This clone turned up a few times. The chain links TRBV7-8 to TRBJ1-5; D unresolved. Trimming pared 4 bases from V and 9 bases from J, leaving 16 bases between. CDR3 length: 14 amino acids. Looked up from germline, CDR1 is SGHVS and CDR2 is FQNEAQ. The CDR3 DNA sequence: TGTGCCAGCAGCTCCCGGACCGACGAAGGGCCCCAGCATTTT. It specifies CASSSRTDEGPQHF. Complete variable domain (other parts from reference TRBV7-8 and TRBJ1-5): GAGVSQSPRYKVAKRGQDVALRCDPISGHVSLFWYQQALGQGPEFLTYFQNEAQLDKSGLPSDRFFAERPEGSVSTLKIQRTQQEDSAVYLCASSSRTDEGPQHFGDGTRLSIL.

The chain uses TRBV11-3 and TRBJ2-3, with D unclear. This CDR3 comprises 13 residues. Germline CDR1 and CDR2: SGHNT and YENEEA. V was shortened by 0 bases and J by 7 bases, with 8 bases between the two germline ends. DNA of the CDR3: TGTGCCAGCAGCTTAGATCCCAGGCATACGCAGTATTTT. Protein sequence: CASSLDPRHTQYF.

The chain employs TRBV5-6 and TRBJ1-5; possible D gene TRBD1, 5 bases. Trimming took 0 bases from V and 6 from J, leaving 7 bases between them. The CDR3 is 13 amino acids. CDR1 SGHDT and CDR2 YYEEEE come from the germline V gene. The CDR3 protein is CASSLVGGQPQHF. The CDR3 DNA follows: TGTGCCAGCAGCTTGGTTGGGGGTCAGCCCCAGCATTTT.

The V and J genes are TRBV3-1 (or the pseudogene TRBV3-2) and TRBJ1-6, with TRBD1 identical over 10 bases. The CDR3 is 16 residues long. Looked up from germline, CDR1 is LGHDT and CDR2 is YNNKEL (reference sequence). V gave up 3 bases and J gave up 11 bases; unmatched junction bases: 10. Here the CDR3 reads CASSQYSGTGVPPLHF. DNA for the CDR3: TGTGCCAGCAGCCAGTACTCCGGGACAGGGGTCCCACCCCTCCACTTT.

The genes are TRBV29-1 and TRBJ2-1, with D perhaps TRBD2 (5 bases). Germline-derived CDR1 and CDR2 are SQVTM and ANQGSEA. The germline V and J ends were trimmed by 4 bases and 8 bases, with 18 bases remaining between them. The CDR3 has 14 residues. CDR3: CSVVGVGGWDEQFF. In nucleotides, the CDR3 is TGCAGCGTTGTTGGCGTCGGAGGATGGGATGAGCAGTTCTTC.